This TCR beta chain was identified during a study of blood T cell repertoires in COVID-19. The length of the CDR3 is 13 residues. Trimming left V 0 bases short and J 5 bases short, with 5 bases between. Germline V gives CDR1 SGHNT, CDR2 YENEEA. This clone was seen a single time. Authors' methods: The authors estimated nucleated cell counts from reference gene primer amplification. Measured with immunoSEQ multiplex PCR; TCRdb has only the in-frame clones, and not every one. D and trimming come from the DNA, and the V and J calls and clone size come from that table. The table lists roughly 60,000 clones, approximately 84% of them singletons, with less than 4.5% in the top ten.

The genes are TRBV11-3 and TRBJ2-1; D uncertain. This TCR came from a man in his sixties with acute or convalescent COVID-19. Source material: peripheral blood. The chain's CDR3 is CASSLEGHNEQFF. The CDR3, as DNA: TGTGCCAGCAGCTTAGAGGGCCACAATGAGCAGTTCTTC.